This record looks at one T cell receptor beta chain sequence and its context. What it binds is not known. Profiling relied on immunoSEQ multiplex PCR, and the TCRdb table lists in-frame clones only, not all of them. The sample shows around 60,000 clones, about 90% of them seen only once. This sample stems from a study of OX40 agonist ivuxolimab in advanced cancers. Study-level background: Partial responses were achieved by three patients, of whom one had hepatocellular carcinoma and two had cutaneous melanoma. Study-level results: CD8+ T cells averaged more expanded clones than CD4+.

Samples of blood were obtained at baseline, on cycle 4 day 1, and on cycle 7 day 1. The germline V gene encodes CDR1 PRHDT and CDR2 FYEKMQ (reference sequence). The J segment lost 0 bases and the V segment lost 4 bases, leaving 3 bases of the junction unmatched. CDR3 size: 17 residues. The specimen was CD4+ or CD8+ T cells sorted from blood, collected in a trial of the OX40 agonist ivuxolimab. The TCR sequence derives from an adult with an advanced solid tumor such as melanoma, head and neck, liver or kidney cancer. The V call is TRBV13, the J call TRBJ2-3; 14 positions agree with TRBD2. Here the CDR3 reads CASSSRTSGGSTDTQYF. CDR3 bases: TGTGCCAGCAGCTCCCGGACTAGCGGGGGGAGCACAGATACGCAGTATTTT. The full variable domain, with the rest looked up from reference TRBV13 and TRBJ2-3, is AAGVIQSPRHLIKEKRETATLKCYPIPRHDTVYWYQQGPGQDPQFLISFYEKMQSDKGSIPDRFSAQQFSDYHSELNMSSLELGDSALYFCASSSRTSGGSTDTQYFGPGTRLTVL.